Listed here are 17 T cell receptor beta chains from one sample, sequenced in a study of blood T cells in healthy people across ages. The second PCR ran roughly 7 to 12 cycles with a sample-barcoded 5' primer and J-beta primers. TCRdb re-called the 5' RACE reads through MiXCR, storing one row per CDR3 protein. The sample holds roughly 1.4 million distinct CDR3 sequences, roughly 64% seen once. The sample comprised blood. All receptors derive from a man in his late teens or twenties in good health.

This clonotype was seen once. The V call is TRBV28, the J call TRBJ1-1; D is uncertain. Germline CDR1 MDHEN, CDR2 SYDVKM. The V and J ends lost 3 bases and 4 bases respectively, with 15 bases between them. The CDR3 length is 15 residues. Here the CDR3 DNA reads TGTGCCAGCAGTTTTGCTACAGAATTGGGCACTGAAGCTTTCTTT. This translates into CASSFATELGTEAFF. The whole variable domain, filled in from reference TRBV28 and TRBJ1-1, reads DVKVTQSSRYLVKRTGEKVFLECVQDMDHENMFWYRQDPGLGLRLIYFSYDVKMKEKGDIPEGYSVSREKKERFSLILESASTNQTSMYLCASSFATELGTEAFFGQGTRLTVV.

The chain carries TRBV7-9 and TRBJ2-3, with D unresolved. The CDR3 is 14 amino acids. V dropped 2 bases and J dropped 3 bases, with 9 bases sitting between them. The germline gives CDR1 SEHNR, CDR2 FQNEAQ (reference sequence). This chain's CDR3 is CASSLWSATDTQYF. The CDR3 bases are TGTGCCAGCAGCTTATGGTCGGCAACAGATACGCAGTATTTT.

The chain combines TRBV11-2 with TRBJ1-2, with D uncertain. V lost 1 base, J lost 4 bases, and 7 bases lay in between. In germline, CDR1 is SGHAT, CDR2 FQNNGV. There are 13 residues in the CDR3. The CDR3 region is CASSLGIGYGYTF. CDR3 DNA: TGTGCCAGCAGCTTAGGGATCGGCTATGGCTACACCTTC.

The genes are TRBV29-1 and TRBJ1-2; no firm D call. Germline V CDR1 and CDR2: SQVTM, ANQGSEA. Trimming removed 4 bases from V and 2 bases from J, with 5 bases in between. This CDR3 contains 11 residues. DNA of the CDR3: TGCAGCGTTGGGATGAACTATGGCTACACCTTC. This translates into CSVGMNYGYTF.

In this sample, this clonotype turned up a few times. The chain combines TRBV19 with TRBJ2-1; 7 nucleotides agree with TRBD1. This CDR3 spans 16 amino acids. With 3 bases clipped from V and 5 bases from J, the junction kept 10 bases outside the gene matches. Germline V gene lookup returns CDR1 LNHDA and CDR2 SQIVND (reference sequence). CDR3 sequence reads: CASSILRRTGDNEQFF. CDR3 coding DNA: TGTGCCAGTAGTATCCTCCGGAGGACAGGCGACAATGAGCAGTTCTTC.

The chain carries TRBV12-3 or TRBV12-4 and TRBJ2-3; either TRBD1 or TRBD2 may supply D (5 bases each). V gave up 5 bases and J gave up 5 bases, with 14 bases separating them. CDR3 size: 14 residues. DNA of the CDR3: TGTGCCAGCAGTCCCGGGACCGGGGTAGATACGCAGTATTTT. It codes for CASSPGTGVDTQYF.

This clonotype was detected once. Germline is not matched at one junction end, which may reflect a read error. The chain uses TRBV5-1 and TRBJ2-7, with unresolved D. Germline V gene sequence: CDR1 SGHRS, CDR2 YFSETQ. The CDR3 is 11 amino acids. CDR3 in amino acids: CTSSSPDEQYF. In DNA, the CDR3 is TGCACCAGCAGCTCCCCCGACGAGCAGTACTTC.

This rearrangement joins TRBV6-5 to TRBJ2-7; the match to TRBD1 covers 8 bases. In germline, CDR1 is MNHEY, CDR2 SVGAGI. The CDR3 sequence is 14 residues long. The V segment lost 2 bases and the J segment 4 bases; nucleotides outside the gene matches: 4. The CDR3 DNA reads as TGTGCCAGCAGTTACGCGACAGGGGCGTACGAGCAGTACTTC. Protein sequence: CASSYATGAYEQYF.

This clonotype was seen just once. This sequence joins TRBV7-9 and TRBJ2-7; D is unclear. The CDR3 totals 14 residues. The germline CDR1 and CDR2 sequences are SEHNR and FQNEAQ (reference sequence). The V and J ends lost 7 bases and 2 bases respectively, with 15 bases between them. The CDR3, as DNA: TGTGCCAGCACCCGATTTGGGGTAACCTACGAGCAGTACTTC. Its protein is CASTRFGVTYEQYF.

Concerning this clonotype itself: At one end, the junction sequence differs from germline, possibly due to a read error. V gene TRBV7-7 combines with J gene TRBJ2-1; no definite D call. Germline V gives CDR1 SSHAT, CDR2 FNYEAQ (reference sequence). This CDR3 spans 14 amino acids. The CDR3 DNA reads TGTGCTAGCAGCTTAGCTGGGGTAGGGAAGGAGCAGTTCTTC. Translation gives CASSLAGVGKEQFF.

This chain connects TRBV20-1 to TRBJ2-1; TRBD1 aligns across 8 bases. CDR1 is DFQATT and CDR2 is SNEGSKA in the germline V gene (reference sequence). J was trimmed by 2 bases and V by 4 bases; bases with no gene match: 10. CDR3 length: 16 residues. DNA of the CDR3: TGCAGTGCTACTGTAAAGGGACAGGCTACCTACAATGAGCAGTTCTTC. Residues: CSATVKGQATYNEQFF.

The CDR3: CASSYSLGDPTAKNIQYF. For the CDR3, the DNA is TGTGCCAGCAGTTACTCTCTCGGGGACCCCACAGCCAAAAACATTCAGTACTTC. This chain connects TRBV6-5 to TRBJ2-4; D possibly matches TRBD1 or TRBD2 (5 bases each). Trimming stripped 0 bases from V and 0 bases from J, with 15 bases between. Looked up from germline, CDR1 is MNHEY and CDR2 is SVGAGI. The CDR3 has 18 amino acids.

The chain has TRBV29-1 and TRBJ2-6; 8 nucleotides align to TRBD1. Germline values: CDR1 SQVTM, CDR2 ANQGSEA. The ends lost 4 bases at V and 2 bases at J; junction bases unmatched: 4. The CDR3 totals 15 residues. The CDR3 reads CSVVTGAAGANVLTF. CDR3 sequence (DNA): TGCAGCGTTGTGACAGGGGCGGCTGGGGCCAACGTCCTGACTTTC.

This chain connects TRBV2 to TRBJ2-1; 7 nucleotides agree with TRBD2. The CDR3 loop spans 13 amino acids. The V and J ends lost 6 bases and 7 bases, in that order; junction bases with no gene match: 6. Looked up from germline, CDR1 is SNHLY and CDR2 is FYNNEI. CDR3 DNA: TGTGCCAGCAGGAGGCGGGGGTGGAATGAGCAGTTCTTC. It yields the protein CASRRRGWNEQFF.

The rearrangement joins TRBV10-3 to TRBJ2-7; D is ambiguous. The germline V gene encodes CDR1 ENHRY and CDR2 SYGVKD. CDR3 length equals 15 residues. Deletions cut 3 bases from V and 2 bases from J, with 14 bases between. CDR3 protein: CAISDAVMSPYEQYF. CDR3 in DNA: TGTGCCATCAGTGATGCGGTAATGTCACCCTACGAGCAGTACTTC.

The chain combines TRBV6-1 with TRBJ1-2, with 7 bases that match TRBD1. The CDR3 is 13 amino acids. With V trimmed by 11 bases and J by 4 bases, 10 bases remained unmatched. The V gene's germline CDR1 is MNHNS and CDR2 SASEGT. The CDR3 DNA is TGTGCCGGAGGAGACAGGGCCGCCTATGGCTACACCTTC. As protein: CAGGDRAAYGYTF.

This rearrangement joins TRBV5-6 to TRBJ2-7, with 7 bases matching TRBD1. Germline CDR1 is SGHDT and CDR2 is YYEEEE. The junction had 9 bases not matched to a gene; V was cut back by 4 bases and J by 5 bases. The CDR3 is made up of 14 amino acids. In DNA, the CDR3 is TGTGCCAGCAGCGATACAGGGGCGCGCCACGAGCAGTACTTC. Amino acids: CASSDTGARHEQYF.